The present entry profiles one T cell receptor beta chain with its context. A quantity of roughly 0.5 to 1 ug RNA underwent reverse transcription using random hexamers. TCRdb used MiXCR to reprocess the immunoSEQ multiplex PCR reads, holding one entry per CDR3 protein. The sample carries 200,000 or so distinct CDR3 sequences, roughly 95% recorded once. The source of the sample is a study of CD8 T cells in Susac syndrome. Input material: CD4+ T cells from PBMCs. The TCR was taken from a human donor with multiple sclerosis.

The CDR3 coding sequence is TGTGCCAGTAGAGGTAGCGGACAAGAGACCCAGTACTTC. It codes for CASRGSGQETQYF. The genes are TRBV25-1 and TRBJ2-5; the D gene is possibly TRBD2 (6 bases). CDR3 length: 13 residues. Deletions cut 9 bases from V and 2 bases from J, with 13 bases between. Germline values: CDR1 MGHDK, CDR2 SYGVNS.